This T cell receptor (beta chain) was identified during a study of cytomegalovirus exposure and HLA in healthy donors. With regard to this clone: Its specificity is not known. Its ends do not fully match the called genes, so a read error is possible.

The study, taken as a whole, reports: Certain indistinguishable V segments, among them TRBV6-2 and TRBV6-3, were excluded. Later, TCR association rates were found to vary by HLA locus, highest for DRB1 and lowest for HLA-C.

PCR primers comprised 60 Vbeta and 13 Jbeta primers. Profiled with immunoSEQ multiplex PCR; TCRdb holds only in-frame clones, not every one. The top ten clones hold nearly 2% of a sample with about 150,000 clones, roughly 90% of them seen once. Germline V gene lookup returns CDR1 KGHSH and CDR2 LQKENI. This CDR3 has 15 amino acids. The receptor comes from a woman younger than 30 in good health and CMV-seronegative. The sample was PBMCs. The gene calls are TRBV18 and TRBJ2-2; 7 bases line up with TRBD1. The CDR3 region is CASSPPGQLTGELFF. CDR3 DNA: TGTGCCAGCTCCCCACCGGGACAGCTCACCGGGGAGCTGTTTTTT. The whole variable domain, filled in from reference TRBV18 and TRBJ2-2, reads NAGVMQNPRHLVRRRGQEARLRCSPMKGHSHVYWYRQLPEEGLKFMVYLQKENIIDESGMPKERFSAEFPKEGPSILRIQQVVRGDSAAYFCASSPPGQLTGELFFGEGSRLTVL.